This T cell receptor beta chain was observed in a study of blood T cell repertoires in COVID-19. This clone has only one observation. CDR1 MDHEN and CDR2 SYDVKM come from the germline V gene. This CDR3 region has 17 residues. Trimming stripped 0 bases from V and 2 bases from J, with 15 bases between. Sequenced by immunoSEQ multiplex PCR; TCRdb stores in-frame clones only, minus some. Of about 200,000 clones listed, 85% to 90% are singletons. Sequencing used peripheral blood. The receptor was derived from a woman aged 70-85 years with acute or convalescent COVID-19. The chain carries TRBV28 and TRBJ2-3; D may be TRBD1 (5 bases). The CDR3 nucleotides read TGTGCCAGCAGTTTATGGGACCTCAAACAGGACACAGATACGCAGTATTTT. Residues: CASSLWDLKQDTDTQYF.